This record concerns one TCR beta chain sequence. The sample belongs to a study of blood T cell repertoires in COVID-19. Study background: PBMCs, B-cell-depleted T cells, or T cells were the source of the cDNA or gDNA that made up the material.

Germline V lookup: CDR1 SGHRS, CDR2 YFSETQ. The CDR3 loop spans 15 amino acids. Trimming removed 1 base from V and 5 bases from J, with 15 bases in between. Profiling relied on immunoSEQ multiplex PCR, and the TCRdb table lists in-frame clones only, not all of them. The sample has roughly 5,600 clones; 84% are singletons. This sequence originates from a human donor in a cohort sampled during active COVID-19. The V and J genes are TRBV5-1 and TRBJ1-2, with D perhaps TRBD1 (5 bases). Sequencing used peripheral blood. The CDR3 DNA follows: TGCGCCAGCAGCTTGTCGCAGGGAACTCTTTATGGCTACACCTTC. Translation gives CASSLSQGTLYGYTF.